This T cell receptor beta chain was documented in a study of molecular identifiers for immune sequencing clone quantification. The V gene's germline CDR1 is MDHEN and CDR2 SYDVKM. Trimming removed 4 bases at V and 6 bases at J, with 12 bases between. The CDR3 is 13 amino acids. In its sample, this clonotype was seen many times. MiXCR was run by TCRdb on the PCR reads, yielding one entry per CDR3 protein. The sample carries around 94,000 distinct CDR3 sequences, 30% to 35% recorded once. The chain has TRBV28 and TRBJ2-5; D remains unclear. The origin of this receptor is a human donor in good health. Some libraries in this study had Jurkat cell RNA spiked in. Input material: naive CD8+ T cells from blood, with Jurkat cell RNA spiked in. Specified subset: FACS-sorted CD8+CD4-CCR7+CD45RA+ naive T cells. The CDR3 nucleotides read TGTGCCAGCAGTTCCGCCCCGGCGAAGACCCAGTACTTC. Protein: CASSSAPAKTQYF.